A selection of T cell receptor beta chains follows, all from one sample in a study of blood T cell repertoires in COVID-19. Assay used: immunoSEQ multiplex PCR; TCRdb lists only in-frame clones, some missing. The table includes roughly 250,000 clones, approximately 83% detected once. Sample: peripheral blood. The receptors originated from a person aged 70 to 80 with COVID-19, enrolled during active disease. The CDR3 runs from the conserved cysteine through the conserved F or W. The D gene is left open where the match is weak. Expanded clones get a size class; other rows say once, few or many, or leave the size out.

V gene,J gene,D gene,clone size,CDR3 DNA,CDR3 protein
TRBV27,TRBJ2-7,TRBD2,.,TGTGCCAGCAGTTTTCAGCTAGCGGGAGGCCACGAGCAGTACTTC,CASSFQLAGGHEQYF
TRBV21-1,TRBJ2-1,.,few,TGTGCCAGCGCACCCCCGCCTACTATCAATGAGCAGTTCTTC,CASAPPPTINEQFF
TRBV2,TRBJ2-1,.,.,TGTGCCAGCAGTGCGATAAGCTTTACTAGCAATGAGCAGTTCTTC,CASSAISFTSNEQFF
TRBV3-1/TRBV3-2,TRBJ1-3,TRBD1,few,TGTGCCAGCAGCGGCAGGGGGCAGTACTCTGGAAACACCATATATTTT,CASSGRGQYSGNTIYF
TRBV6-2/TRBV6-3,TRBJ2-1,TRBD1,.,TGTGCCAGCAGTTACTCGGCTGGCGGGACAGGGTACAATGAGCAGTTCTTC,CASSYSAGGTGYNEQFF
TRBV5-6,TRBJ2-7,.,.,TGTGCCAGCAGCTATGGGCCAGGTGGCTCCTACGAGCAGTACTTC,CASSYGPGGSYEQYF
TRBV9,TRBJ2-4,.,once,TGTGCCAGCAGCCCATTAGGCGGGCACATTCAGTACTTC,CASSPLGGHIQYF
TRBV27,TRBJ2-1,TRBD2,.,TGTGCCAGCAGTTTTGCGGGAGGCCCCTACAATGAGCAGTTCTTC,CASSFAGGPYNEQFF
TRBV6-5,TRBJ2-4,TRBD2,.,TGTGCCAGCCGGGAGGGATCAGACATTCAGTACTTC,CASREGSDIQYF
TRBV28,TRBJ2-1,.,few,TGTGCCAGCGCTAGGGGACACTACAATGAGCAGTTCTTC,CASARGHYNEQFF
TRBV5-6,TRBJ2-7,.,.,TGTGCCAGCAGCTTGCTGTCCTACGAGCAGTACTTC,CASSLLSYEQYF
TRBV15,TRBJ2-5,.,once,TGTGCCACCAGCGTAGGTAGCGGCCAAGAGACCCAGTACTTC,CATSVGSGQETQYF
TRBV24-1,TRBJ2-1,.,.,TGTGCCACCAGTTCCGCTAAGAACAGGTACAATGAGCAGTTCTTC,CATSSAKNRYNEQFF
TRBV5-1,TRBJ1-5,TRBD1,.,TGCGCCAGCAGTAACGACAGGGGTTTTACCAATCAGCCCCAGCATTTT,CASSNDRGFTNQPQHF
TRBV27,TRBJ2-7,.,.,TGTGCCAGCAGTTTATTATCCCCAGCGGAACCCTACGAGCAGTACTTC,CASSLLSPAEPYEQYF
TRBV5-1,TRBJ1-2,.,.,TGCGCCAGCAGAGCGGACGGAACTCGGTACTATGGCTACACCTTC,CASRADGTRYYGYTF
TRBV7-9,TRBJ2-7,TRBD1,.,TGTGCCAGCAGCCACCCCGGGACAGAGAGGAGCTACGAGCAGTACTTC,CASSHPGTERSYEQYF
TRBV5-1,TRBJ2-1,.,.,TGCGCCAGCACCCTGCTCCCCGGGAACTACTACAATGAGCAGTTCTTC,CASTLLPGNYYNEQFF
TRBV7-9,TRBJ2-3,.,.,TGTGCCAGCAGCCTTATCGGTTATACGCAGTATTTT,CASSLIGYTQYF
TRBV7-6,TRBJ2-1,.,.,TGTGCCAGCAGCTTTAAGTTAGCGGCCGCCTACAATGAGCAGTTCTTC,CASSFKLAAAYNEQFF
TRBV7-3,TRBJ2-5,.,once,TGTGCCAGCAGCTTGAGGGGGGGAGCCCAAGAGACCCAGTACTTC,CASSLRGGAQETQYF
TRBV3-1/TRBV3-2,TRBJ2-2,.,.,TGTGCCAGCAGCCAAAGACTCCTACGCACCGGGGAGCTGTTTTTT,CASSQRLLRTGELFF
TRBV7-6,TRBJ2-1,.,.,TGTGCCAGCAGCTTAGCCAGCAATGAGCAGTTCTTC,CASSLASNEQFF
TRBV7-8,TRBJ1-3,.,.,TGTGCCAGCAGCTTAGCGGGGGCTCCTGGAAACACCATATATTTT,CASSLAGAPGNTIYF
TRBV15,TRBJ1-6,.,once,TGTGCCACCAGCAGTGATACAGGGCCATCATATAATTCACCCCTCCACTTT,CATSSDTGPSYNSPLHF
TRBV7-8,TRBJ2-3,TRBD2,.,TGTGCCAGCAGCTTACCTCCTAGCGGGTCTAGCACAGATACGCAGTATTTT,CASSLPPSGSSTDTQYF
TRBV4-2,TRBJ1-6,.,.,TGTGCCAGCAGCCAAGAGCCGAGGCAGAGAAATTCACCCCTCCACTTT,CASSQEPRQRNSPLHF
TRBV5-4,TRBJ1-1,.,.,TGTGCCAGCTCTACTCCCGGACACCTGAACACTGAAGCTTTCTTT,CASSTPGHLNTEAFF